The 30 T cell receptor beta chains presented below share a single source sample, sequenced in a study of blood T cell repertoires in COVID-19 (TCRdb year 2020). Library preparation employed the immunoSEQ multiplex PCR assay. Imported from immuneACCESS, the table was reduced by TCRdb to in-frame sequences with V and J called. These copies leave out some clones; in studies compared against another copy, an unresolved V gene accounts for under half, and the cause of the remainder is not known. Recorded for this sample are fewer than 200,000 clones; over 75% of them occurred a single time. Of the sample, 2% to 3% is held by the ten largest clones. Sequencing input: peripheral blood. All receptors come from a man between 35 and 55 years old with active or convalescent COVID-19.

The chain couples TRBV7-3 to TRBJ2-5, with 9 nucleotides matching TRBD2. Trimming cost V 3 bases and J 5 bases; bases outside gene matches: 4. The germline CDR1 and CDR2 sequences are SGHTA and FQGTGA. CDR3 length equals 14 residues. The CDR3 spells CASSFSGGAETQYF. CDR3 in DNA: TGTGCCAGCAGCTTTAGCGGGGGTGCGGAGACCCAGTACTTC. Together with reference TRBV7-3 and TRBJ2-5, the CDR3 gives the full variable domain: GAGVSQTPSNKVTEKGKYVELRCDPISGHTALYWYRQSLGQGPEFLIYFQGTGAADDSGLPNDRFFAVRPEGSVSTLKIQRTERGDSAVYLCASSFSGGAETQYFGPGTRLLVL.

CDR3 sequence (DNA): TGCAGCGTTGAAGATAGGCAGCGAAACTATGGCTACACCTTC. Its translation: CSVEDRQRNYGYTF. The gene calls are TRBV29-1 and TRBJ1-2; D unresolved. This CDR3 has 14 residues. Trimming stripped 0 bases from V and 2 bases from J, with 10 bases between. CDR1 is SQVTM, CDR2 ANQGSEA, per germline.

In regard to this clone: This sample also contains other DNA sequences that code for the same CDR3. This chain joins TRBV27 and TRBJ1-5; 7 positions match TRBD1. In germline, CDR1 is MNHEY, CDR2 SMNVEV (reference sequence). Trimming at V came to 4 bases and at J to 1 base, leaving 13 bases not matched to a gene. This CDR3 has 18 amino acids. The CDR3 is CASSSRTGSLRSNQPQHF. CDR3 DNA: TGTGCCAGCAGTTCAAGGACAGGTTCGTTAAGGAGCAATCAGCCCCAGCATTTT.

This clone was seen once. The CDR3: CASSSTGLLHEQFF. Written as DNA, the CDR3 is TGTGCCAGCAGCTCTACCGGACTTCTCCATGAGCAGTTCTTC. The rearrangement uses TRBV5-5 and TRBJ2-1, with D possibly being TRBD2 (5 bases). There are 14 residues in the CDR3. Germline V lookup: CDR1 SGHKS, CDR2 YYEKEE (reference sequence). V dropped 3 bases and J dropped 8 bases, with 15 bases sitting between them.

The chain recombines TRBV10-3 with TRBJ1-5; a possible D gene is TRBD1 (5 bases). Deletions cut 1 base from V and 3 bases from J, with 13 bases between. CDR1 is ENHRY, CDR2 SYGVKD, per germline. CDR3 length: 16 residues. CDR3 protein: CAISEFQGTNNQPQHF. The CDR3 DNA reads TGTGCCATCAGTGAGTTTCAGGGAACCAACAATCAGCCCCAGCATTTT.

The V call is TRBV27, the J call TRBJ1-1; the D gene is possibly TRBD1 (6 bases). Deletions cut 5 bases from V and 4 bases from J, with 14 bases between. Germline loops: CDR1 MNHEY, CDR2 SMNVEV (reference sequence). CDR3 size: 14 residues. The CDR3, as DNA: TGTGCCAGCAGTGAAGGGGGGAGGGGCACTGAAGCTTTCTTT. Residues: CASSEGGRGTEAFF.

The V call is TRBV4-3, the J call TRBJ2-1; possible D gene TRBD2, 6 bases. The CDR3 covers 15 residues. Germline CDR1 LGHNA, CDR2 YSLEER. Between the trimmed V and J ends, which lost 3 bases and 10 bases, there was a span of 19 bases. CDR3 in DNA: TGCGCCAGCAGCCAGAGGACTACGGCCCCACGGGAGCAGTTCTTC. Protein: CASSQRTTAPREQFF.

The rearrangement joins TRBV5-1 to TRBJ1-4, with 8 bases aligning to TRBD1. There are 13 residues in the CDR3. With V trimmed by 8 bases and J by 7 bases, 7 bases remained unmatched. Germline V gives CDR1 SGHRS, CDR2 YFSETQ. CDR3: CASGQGDGEKLFF. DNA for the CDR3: TGCGCCAGTGGACAGGGTGACGGTGAAAAACTGTTTTTT.

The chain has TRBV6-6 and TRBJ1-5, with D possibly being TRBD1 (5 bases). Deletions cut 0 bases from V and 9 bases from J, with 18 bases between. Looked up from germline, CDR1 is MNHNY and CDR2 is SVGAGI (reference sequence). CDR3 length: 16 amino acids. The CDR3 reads CASSYSPAGSWMPQHF. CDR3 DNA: TGTGCCAGCAGTTACTCTCCCGCAGGGTCGTGGATGCCCCAGCATTTT.

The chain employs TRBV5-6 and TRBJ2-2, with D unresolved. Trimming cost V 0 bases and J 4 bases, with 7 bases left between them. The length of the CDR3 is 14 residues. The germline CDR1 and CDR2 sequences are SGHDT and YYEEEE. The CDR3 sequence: CASSLVRGTGELFF. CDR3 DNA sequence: TGTGCCAGCAGCTTGGTACGAGGCACCGGGGAGCTGTTTTTT. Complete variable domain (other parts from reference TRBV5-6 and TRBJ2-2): DAGVTQSPTHLIKTRGQQVTLRCSPKSGHDTVSWYQQALGQGPQFIFQYYEEEERQRGNFPDRFSGHQFPNYSSELNVNALLLGDSALYLCASSLVRGTGELFFGEGSRLTVL.

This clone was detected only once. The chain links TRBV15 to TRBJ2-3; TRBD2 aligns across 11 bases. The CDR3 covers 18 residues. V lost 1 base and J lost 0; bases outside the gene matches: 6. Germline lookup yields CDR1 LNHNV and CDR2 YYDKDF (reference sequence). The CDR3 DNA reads TGTGCCACCAGCAGAGGGGGTAGCGGGGGGGTTAGCACAGATACGCAGTATTTT. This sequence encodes CATSRGGSGGVSTDTQYF.

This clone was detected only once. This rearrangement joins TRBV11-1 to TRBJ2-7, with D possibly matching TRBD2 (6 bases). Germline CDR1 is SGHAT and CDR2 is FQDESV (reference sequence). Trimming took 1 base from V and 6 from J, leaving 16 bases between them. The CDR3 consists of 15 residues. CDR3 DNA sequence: TGTGCCAGCAGCTTAGTGCTAGCGAACTTGGGCGAGCAGTACTTC. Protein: CASSLVLANLGEQYF. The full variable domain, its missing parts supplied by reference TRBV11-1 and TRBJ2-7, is EAEVAQSPRYKITEKSQAVAFWCDPISGHATLYWYRQILGQGPELLVQFQDESVVDDSQLPKDRFSAERLKGVDSTLKIQPAELGDSAMYLCASSLVLANLGEQYFGPGTRLTVT.

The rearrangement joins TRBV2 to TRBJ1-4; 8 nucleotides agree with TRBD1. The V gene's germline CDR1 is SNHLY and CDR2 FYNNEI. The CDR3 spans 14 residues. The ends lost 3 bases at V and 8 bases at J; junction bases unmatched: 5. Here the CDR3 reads CASSEDRASEKLFF. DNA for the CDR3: TGTGCCAGCAGTGAGGACAGGGCGTCGGAAAAACTGTTTTTT.

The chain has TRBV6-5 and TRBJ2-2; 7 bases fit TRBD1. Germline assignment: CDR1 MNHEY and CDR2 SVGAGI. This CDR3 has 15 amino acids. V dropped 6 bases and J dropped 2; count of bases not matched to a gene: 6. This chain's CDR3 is CASRIRGTNTGELFF. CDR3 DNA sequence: TGTGCCAGCAGAATCAGGGGGACCAACACCGGGGAGCTGTTTTTT.

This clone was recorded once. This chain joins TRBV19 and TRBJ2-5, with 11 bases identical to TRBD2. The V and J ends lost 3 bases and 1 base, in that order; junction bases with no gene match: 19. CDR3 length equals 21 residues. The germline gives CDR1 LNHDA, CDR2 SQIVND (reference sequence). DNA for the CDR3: TGTGCCAGTAGTATTCTTAGCGGGGGGGCTTTTCCCGGGAAAGGCCAAGAGACCCAGTACTTC. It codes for CASSILSGGAFPGKGQETQYF. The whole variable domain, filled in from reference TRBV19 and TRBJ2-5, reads DGGITQSPKYLFRKEGQNVTLSCEQNLNHDAMYWYRQDPGQGLRLIYYSQIVNDFQKGDIAEGYSVSREKKESFPLTVTSAQKNPTAFYLCASSILSGGAFPGKGQETQYFGPGTRLLVL.

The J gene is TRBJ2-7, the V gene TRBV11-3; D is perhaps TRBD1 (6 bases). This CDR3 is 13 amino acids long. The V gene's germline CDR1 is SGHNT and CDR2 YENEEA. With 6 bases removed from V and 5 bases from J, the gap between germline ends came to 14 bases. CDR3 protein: CASSKGHSNEQYF. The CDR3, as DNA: TGTGCCAGCAGTAAGGGACACAGTAACGAGCAGTACTTC.

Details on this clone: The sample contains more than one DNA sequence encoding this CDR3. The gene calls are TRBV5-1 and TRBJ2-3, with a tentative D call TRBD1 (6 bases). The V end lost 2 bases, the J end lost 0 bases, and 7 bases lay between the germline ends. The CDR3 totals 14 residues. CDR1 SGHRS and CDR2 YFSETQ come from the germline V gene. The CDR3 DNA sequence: TGCGCCAGCAGCTTAGGACAGAGCACAGATACGCAGTATTTT. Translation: CASSLGQSTDTQYF.

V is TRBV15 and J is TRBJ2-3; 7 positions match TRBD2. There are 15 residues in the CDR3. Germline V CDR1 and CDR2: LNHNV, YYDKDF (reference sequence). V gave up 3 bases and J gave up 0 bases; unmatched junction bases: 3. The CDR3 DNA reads TGTGCCACCAGCAGGGGGGGGATAAGCACAGATACGCAGTATTTT. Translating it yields CATSRGGISTDTQYF.

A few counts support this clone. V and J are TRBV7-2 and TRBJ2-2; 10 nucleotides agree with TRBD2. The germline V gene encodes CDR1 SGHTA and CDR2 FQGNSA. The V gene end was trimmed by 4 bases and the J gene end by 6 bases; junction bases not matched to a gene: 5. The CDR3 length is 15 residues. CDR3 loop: CASSSLAGVSGELFF. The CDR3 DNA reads TGTGCCAGCAGCTCGCTAGCGGGGGTTTCCGGGGAGCTGTTTTTT.

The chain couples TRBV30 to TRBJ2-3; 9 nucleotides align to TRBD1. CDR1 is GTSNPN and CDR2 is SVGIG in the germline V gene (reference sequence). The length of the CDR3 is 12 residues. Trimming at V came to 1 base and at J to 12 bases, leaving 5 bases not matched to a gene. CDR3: CAWSETTGGQYF. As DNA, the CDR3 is TGTGCCTGGAGTGAGACGACAGGGGGACAGTATTTT.

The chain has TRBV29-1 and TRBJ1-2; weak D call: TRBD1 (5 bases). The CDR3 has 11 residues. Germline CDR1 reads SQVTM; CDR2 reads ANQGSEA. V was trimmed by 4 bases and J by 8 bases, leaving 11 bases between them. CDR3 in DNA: TGCAGCGTTGGGGAAGGGGAAGGCTACACCTTC. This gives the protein CSVGEGEGYTF.

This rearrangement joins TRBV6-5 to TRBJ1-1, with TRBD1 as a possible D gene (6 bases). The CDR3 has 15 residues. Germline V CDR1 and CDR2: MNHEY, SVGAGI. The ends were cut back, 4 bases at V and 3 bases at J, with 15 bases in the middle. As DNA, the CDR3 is TGTGCCAGCAGTTCCCATACAGGGTTGTACACTGAAGCTTTCTTT. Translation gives CASSSHTGLYTEAFF.

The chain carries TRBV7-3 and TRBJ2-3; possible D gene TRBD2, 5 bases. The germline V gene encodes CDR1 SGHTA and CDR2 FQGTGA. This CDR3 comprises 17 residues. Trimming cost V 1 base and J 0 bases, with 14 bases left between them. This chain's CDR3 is CASSLIANRGSTDTQYF. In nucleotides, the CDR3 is TGTGCCAGCAGCTTAATAGCGAACCGGGGTAGCACAGATACGCAGTATTTT.

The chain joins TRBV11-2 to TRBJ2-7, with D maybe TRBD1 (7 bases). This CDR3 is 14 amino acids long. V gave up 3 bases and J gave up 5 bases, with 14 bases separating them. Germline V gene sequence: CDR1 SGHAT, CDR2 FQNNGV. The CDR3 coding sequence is TGTGCCAGCAGCTTGGCAGGGGGGAGAGACGAGCAGTACTTC. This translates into CASSLAGGRDEQYF.

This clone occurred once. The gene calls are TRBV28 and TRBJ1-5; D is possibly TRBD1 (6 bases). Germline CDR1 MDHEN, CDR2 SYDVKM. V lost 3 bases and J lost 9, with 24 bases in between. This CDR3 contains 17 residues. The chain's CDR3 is CASSFLRRDIYGPPQHF. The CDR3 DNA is TGTGCCAGCAGTTTTCTAAGACGGGACATCTACGGCCCGCCCCAGCATTTT.

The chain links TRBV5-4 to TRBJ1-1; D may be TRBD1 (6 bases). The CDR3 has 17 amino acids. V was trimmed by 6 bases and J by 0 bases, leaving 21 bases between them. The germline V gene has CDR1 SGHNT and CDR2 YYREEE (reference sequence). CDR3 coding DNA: TGTGCCAGCACCCTTTCCGGGACAATTTTAATGAACACTGAAGCTTTCTTT. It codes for CASTLSGTILMNTEAFF.

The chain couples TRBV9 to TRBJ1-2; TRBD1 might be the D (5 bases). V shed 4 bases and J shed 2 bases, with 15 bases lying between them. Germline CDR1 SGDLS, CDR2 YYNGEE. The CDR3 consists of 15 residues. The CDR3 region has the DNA TGTGCCAGCAGCCTCCCGGGGGGGGGAAACTATGGCTACACCTTC. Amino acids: CASSLPGGGNYGYTF.

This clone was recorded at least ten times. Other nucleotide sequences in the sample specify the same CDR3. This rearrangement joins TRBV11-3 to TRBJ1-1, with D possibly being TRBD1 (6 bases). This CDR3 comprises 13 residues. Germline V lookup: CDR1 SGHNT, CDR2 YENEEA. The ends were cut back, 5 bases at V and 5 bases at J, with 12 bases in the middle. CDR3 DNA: TGTGCCAGCAGCCTTAAAGGGGGAACTGAAGCTTTCTTT. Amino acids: CASSLKGGTEAFF. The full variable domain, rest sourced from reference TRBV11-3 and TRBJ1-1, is EAGVVQSPRYKIIEKKQPVAFWCNPISGHNTLYWYLQNLGQGPELLIRYENEEAVDDSQLPKDRFSAERLKGVDSTLKIQPAELGDSAVYLCASSLKGGTEAFFGQGTRLTVV.

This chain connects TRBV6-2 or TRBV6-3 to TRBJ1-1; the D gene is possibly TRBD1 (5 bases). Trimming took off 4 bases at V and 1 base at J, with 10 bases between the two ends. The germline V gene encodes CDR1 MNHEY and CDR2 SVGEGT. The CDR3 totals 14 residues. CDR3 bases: TGTGCCAGCAGTTTAGGGCAGGGGAACACTGAAGCTTTCTTT. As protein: CASSLGQGNTEAFF.

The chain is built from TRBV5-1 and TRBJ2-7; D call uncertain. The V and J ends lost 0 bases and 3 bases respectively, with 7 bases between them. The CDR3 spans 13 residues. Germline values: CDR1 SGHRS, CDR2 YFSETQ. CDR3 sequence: CASSLGQLYEQYF. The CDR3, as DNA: TGCGCCAGCAGCTTGGGTCAACTCTACGAGCAGTACTTC.